Only one count was recorded for the clone carrying this T cell receptor (beta chain). The antigen is not known. Sequencing used immunoSEQ v3.0 at survey level. Generated by immunoSEQ multiplex PCR, the TCRdb table keeps only in-frame clones and is missing some. The table shows roughly 44,000 clones, with about 95% occurring only once. The CDR3 runs to 14 residues. Trimming removed 5 bases from V and 8 bases from J, with 15 bases in between. CDR1 is SGHVS and CDR2 is FNYEAQ in the germline V gene. These data belong to a study of long-term antiretroviral therapy in people with HIV. Study-wide results and limits: Collection of the blood, which took place between the mid-2000s and the late 2010s, possibly occurred under older ART regimens. All time points showed a repertoire dominated by clones expanded before ART.

The gene calls are TRBV7-6 and TRBJ1-4; D possibly corresponds to TRBD1 (5 bases). This clonotype originated in a woman between 45 and 65 years old with HIV. Material: unsorted PBMCs, obtained 3.7 years after starting antiretroviral therapy. DNA of the CDR3: TGTGCCAGCAGCCCAAACCCCAGGGTCGAAAAACTGTTTTTT. It yields the protein CASSPNPRVEKLFF.